One and the same sample provided the 2 T cell receptor beta chains below, sequenced in a study of blood T cell repertoires in COVID-19. The assay was immunoSEQ multiplex PCR, and TCRdb's table has in-frame clones only and misses some. Counted here are about 380,000 clones, about 88% occurring once; the ten biggest clones make up approximately 1.2%. The sample consisted of PBMCs or T cells enriched from blood (not recorded which). The receptors here all came from a young woman who had recovered from COVID-19.

The chain has TRBV3-1 (or the pseudogene TRBV3-2) and TRBJ1-1; D is unclear. This CDR3 has 13 amino acids. CDR1 is LGHDT, CDR2 YNNKEL, per germline (reference sequence). V gave up 3 bases and J gave up 4 bases, with 9 bases separating them. CDR3 protein: CASSQLSGTEAFF. Written as DNA, the CDR3 is TGTGCCAGCAGCCAGCTATCGGGCACTGAAGCTTTCTTT.

This rearrangement joins TRBV5-6 to TRBJ2-3, with 9 bases fitting TRBD1. This CDR3 comprises 16 residues. J lost 2 bases, V lost 4 bases, and 8 bases had no gene match. The V gene's germline CDR1 is SGHDT and CDR2 YYEEEE. In DNA, the CDR3 is TGTGCCAGCAGCCTAACAGGGACAGGGTACACAGATACGCAGTATTTT. Translating gives CASSLTGTGYTDTQYF.